Following are 11 T cell receptor beta chains from one sample sequenced in a study of cytotoxic CD8 clonotypes in ibrutinib-treated CLL (dated by TCRdb to the early 2020s). The library was produced with the immunoSEQ multiplex PCR assay. This immuneACCESS table, as held by TCRdb, lists in-frame sequences with V and J called but not all clones. Of the missing ones, under half trace to an unresolved V gene in checked studies; the others have no known cause. The sample table shows roughly 160,000 clones, and roughly 86% are seen once. About 2.1% of the sample comes from the top ten. This sample's time point label indicates: approximately twelve months on ibrutinib. The starting material was PBMCs, obtained after 12 months of ibrutinib treatment. The receptor source for this set is a human donor with chronic lymphocytic leukemia.

The J gene is TRBJ1-5, the V gene TRBV7-2; possibly TRBD1 for D (6 bases). Trimming pared 0 bases from V and 6 bases from J, leaving 15 bases between. This CDR3 has 16 amino acids. The V gene's germline CDR1 is SGHTA and CDR2 FQGNSA. The CDR3 is CASSLARQVGAQPQHF. The CDR3 nucleotides read TGTGCCAGCAGCTTAGCGAGACAGGTTGGGGCTCAGCCCCAGCATTTT.

Only a few counts were recorded for this clone. This chain joins TRBV7-2 and TRBJ2-3; TRBD2 matches 9 bases. This CDR3 is built from 17 residues. The germline V gene has CDR1 SGHTA and CDR2 FQGNSA. After removal of 4 bases from V and 1 base from J, the junction contained 9 bases not matched to a gene. The CDR3 spells CASSSTWAGGRTDTQYF. CDR3 sequence (DNA): TGTGCCAGCAGCTCGACTTGGGCGGGAGGGCGCACAGATACGCAGTATTTT.

The V call is TRBV9, the J call TRBJ2-7, with D maybe TRBD1 (6 bases). The CDR3 loop spans 16 amino acids. Per germline, CDR1 SGDLS and CDR2 YYNGEE. V lost 0 bases, J lost 4 bases, and 17 bases lay in between. CDR3 DNA sequence: TGTGCCAGCAGCGTAGGTCGGAGCAGGGGAGAATACGAGCAGTACTTC. This codes for CASSVGRSRGEYEQYF.

This chain joins TRBV19 and TRBJ1-1; 9 positions match TRBD1. Germline assignment: CDR1 LNHDA and CDR2 SQIVND (reference sequence). V dropped 5 bases and J dropped 5; count of bases not matched to a gene: 6. This CDR3 has 14 amino acids. The CDR3 spells CASSDRGGWTEAFF. As DNA, the CDR3 is TGTGCCAGTAGTGACAGGGGGGGATGGACTGAAGCTTTCTTT.

This chain links TRBV7-2 with TRBJ2-1; tentative D call: TRBD2 (6 bases). Trimming took 4 bases from V and 2 from J, leaving 9 bases between them. Germline CDR1 reads SGHTA; CDR2 reads FQGNSA. The CDR3 totals 14 residues. CDR3 amino acids: CASSSPGAYNEQFF. The CDR3 nucleotides are TGTGCCAGCAGCTCCCCGGGAGCCTACAATGAGCAGTTCTTC.

This chain joins TRBV5-1 and TRBJ2-5; no clear D gene. The CDR3 extends over 15 amino acids. V lost 3 bases and J 3 bases, leaving 15 bases between the germline ends. The V gene's germline CDR1 is SGHRS and CDR2 YFSETQ. CDR3 sequence reads: CASSYQSPKEETQYF. CDR3 DNA: TGCGCCAGCAGCTACCAAAGCCCCAAGGAAGAGACCCAGTACTTC.

The count of this clone is one. This chain joins TRBV18 and TRBJ2-1; 9 bases are shared with TRBD1. The CDR3 has 14 residues. Germline CDR1 and CDR2: KGHSH and LQKENI. The ends lost 7 bases at V and 11 bases at J; junction bases unmatched: 12. The CDR3 sequence is CASYSGTGPNQQFF. CDR3 nucleotides: TGTGCCAGCTACTCCGGGACAGGGCCCAACCAGCAGTTCTTC.

The genes are TRBV7-8 and TRBJ2-7; TRBD2 matches at 8 bases. The CDR3 loop spans 15 amino acids. Germline V lookup: CDR1 SGHVS, CDR2 FQNEAQ. Trimming removed 7 bases from V and 4 bases from J; junction bases left unmatched: 12. The CDR3 sequence: CASTSPQRGLYEQYF. The CDR3, as DNA: TGTGCCAGCACCTCTCCCCAGCGGGGGTTGTACGAGCAGTACTTC.

The V call is TRBV18, the J call TRBJ2-7; 8 bases are shared with TRBD1. The germline V gene encodes CDR1 KGHSH and CDR2 LQKENI. V gave up 2 bases and J gave up 2 bases; unmatched junction bases: 2. The CDR3 has 14 amino acids. The CDR3 nucleotides read TGTGCCAGCTCACCAAGACAGGGGACCTACGAGCAGTACTTC. Its translation: CASSPRQGTYEQYF. Full variable domain (missing parts from reference TRBV18 and TRBJ2-7): NAGVMQNPRHLVRRRGQEARLRCSPMKGHSHVYWYRQLPEEGLKFMVYLQKENIIDESGMPKERFSAEFPKEGPSILRIQQVVRGDSAAYFCASSPRQGTYEQYFGPGTRLTVT.

The chain couples TRBV7-8 to TRBJ1-5, with 7 bases lining up with TRBD1. This CDR3 has 15 residues. Germline lookup yields CDR1 SGHVS and CDR2 FQNEAQ. V lost 4 bases to trimming and J lost 5 bases; unmatched junction nucleotides: 8. CDR3 region: CASSYADRSDQPQHF. For the CDR3, the DNA is TGTGCCAGCAGCTATGCGGACAGGAGCGATCAGCCCCAGCATTTT.

The chain combines TRBV7-3 with TRBJ2-3, with TRBD2 matching over 10 bases. After removal of 5 bases from V and 2 bases from J, the junction contained 4 bases not matched to a gene. From germline, CDR1 is SGHTA and CDR2 FQGTGA. This CDR3 region has 15 residues. CDR3 residues: CASSPTSGVTDTQYF. The CDR3 nucleotides are TGTGCCAGCAGCCCAACTAGCGGGGTCACAGATACGCAGTATTTT. Full variable domain (missing parts from reference TRBV7-3 and TRBJ2-3): GAGVSQTPSNKVTEKGKYVELRCDPISGHTALYWYRQSLGQGPEFLIYFQGTGAADDSGLPNDRFFAVRPEGSVSTLKIQRTERGDSAVYLCASSPTSGVTDTQYFGPGTRLTVL.